These 32 T cell receptor beta chains were all obtained from the same sample, sequenced in a study of T cell responses to AZD1222 COVID-19 vaccine. Clones were read by immunoSEQ multiplex PCR, and TCRdb kept only the in-frame ones, dropping some. Of tens of thousands of clones in the sample, 70% to 90% were seen once. This sample comprised peripheral blood, obtained on day 0 of AZD1222 vaccination. The receptors stem from an adult in good health.

V gene TRBV30 combines with J gene TRBJ2-5; D unresolved. The CDR3 loop spans 12 amino acids. Trimming left V 0 bases short and J 4 bases short, with 6 bases between. Germline V gene data show CDR1 as GTSNPN and CDR2 as SVGIG (reference sequence). The CDR3 reads CAWSVRRETQYF. CDR3 in DNA: TGTGCCTGGAGTGTACGTAGAGAGACCCAGTACTTC. Looking up the rest from reference TRBV30 and TRBJ2-5 gives the full variable domain: SQTIHQWPATLVQPVGSPLSLECTVEGTSNPNLYWYRQAAGRGLQLLFYSVGIGQISSEVPQNLSASRPQDRQFILSSKKLLLSDSGFYLCAWSVRRETQYFGPGTRLLVL.

This clone was observed a few times. The chain is built from TRBV29-1 and TRBJ1-5; 7 nucleotides match TRBD1. Germline lookup yields CDR1 SQVTM and CDR2 ANQGSEA. With 4 bases clipped from V and 2 bases from J, the junction kept 8 bases outside the gene matches. The CDR3 covers 15 residues. This chain's CDR3 is CSVALTGDGNQPQHF. As DNA, the CDR3 is TGCAGCGTTGCACTTACAGGGGATGGCAATCAGCCCCAGCATTTT.

The J gene is TRBJ1-2, the V gene TRBV6-6; tentative D call: TRBD1 (6 bases). Trimming removed 5 bases from V and 2 bases from J, with 18 bases in between. The CDR3 is 16 amino acids. Germline V gene lookup returns CDR1 MNHNY and CDR2 SVGAGI (reference sequence). The CDR3 DNA is TGTGCCAGCAGTCTAATTTGGGTGCAGGGGAACTATGGCTACACCTTC. Protein: CASSLIWVQGNYGYTF.

This clone was recorded once. V gene TRBV19 combines with J gene TRBJ2-7; D may be TRBD1 or TRBD2 (6 bases each). V was shortened by 1 base and J by 5 bases, with 18 bases between the two germline ends. This CDR3 is built from 16 residues. Germline loops: CDR1 LNHDA, CDR2 SQIVND (reference sequence). The CDR3 DNA follows: TGTGCCAGTAGTATAGTGGCCGTGCAGGGGAGGAACGAGCAGTACTTC. This translates into CASSIVAVQGRNEQYF. The whole variable domain, remainder taken from reference TRBV19 and TRBJ2-7, is DGGITQSPKYLFRKEGQNVTLSCEQNLNHDAMYWYRQDPGQGLRLIYYSQIVNDFQKGDIAEGYSVSREKKESFPLTVTSAQKNPTAFYLCASSIVAVQGRNEQYFGPGTRLTVT.

V gene TRBV7-9 combines with J gene TRBJ1-1; 10 bases agree with TRBD1. Germline V gives CDR1 SEHNR, CDR2 FQNEAQ (reference sequence). V shed 1 base, J shed 9 bases, and the junction held 2 bases outside the gene matches. CDR3 length: 13 amino acids. The CDR3 spells CASSLVGQGKAFF. In DNA, the CDR3 is TGTGCCAGCAGCTTAGTGGGACAGGGGAAAGCTTTCTTT.

This chain joins TRBV10-3 and TRBJ1-4, with D possibly TRBD1 on 5 matching bases. CDR1 is ENHRY, CDR2 SYGVKD, per germline. The CDR3 runs to 14 residues. The V end lost 6 bases, the J end lost 5 bases, and 13 bases lay between the germline ends. Here the CDR3 reads CAIRSGGGNEKLFF. The CDR3 coding sequence is TGTGCCATCAGGAGTGGTGGGGGGAATGAAAAACTGTTTTTT.

This sequence joins TRBV7-2 and TRBJ2-7, with D possibly called TRBD1 or TRBD2 (5 bases each). The V end was cut by 4 bases, the J end by 3 bases, with 7 bases between. The CDR3 is 12 amino acids. Germline CDR1 is SGHTA and CDR2 is FQGNSA. CDR3 DNA sequence: TGTGCCAGCAGCTCGGGACGCTACGAGCAGTACTTC. This sequence encodes CASSSGRYEQYF.

This chain uses TRBV5-5 with TRBJ1-6, with unresolved D. This CDR3 has 14 residues. The V end was cut by 4 bases, the J end by 3 bases, with 8 bases between. Germline V lookup: CDR1 SGHKS, CDR2 YYEKEE (reference sequence). CDR3 DNA: TGTGCCAGCAGCCGACGGGTCTATAATTCACCCCTCCACTTT. Protein sequence: CASSRRVYNSPLHF.

The V gene is TRBV28, the J gene TRBJ2-7; 7 bases match TRBD2. V shed 1 base and J 3 bases; nucleotides not matched to a gene: 3. The V gene's germline CDR1 is MDHEN and CDR2 SYDVKM. The CDR3 is 14 amino acids. In nucleotides, the CDR3 is TGTGCCAGCAGTTTATTAGGCGGGAGCTACGAGCAGTACTTC. It specifies CASSLLGGSYEQYF.

This chain connects TRBV18 to TRBJ2-1; D perhaps matches TRBD1 (5 bases). In germline, CDR1 is KGHSH, CDR2 LQKENI. V was pared by 5 bases and J by 10 bases, with 12 bases between. The CDR3 loop spans 12 amino acids. CDR3 in amino acids: CASSFPSGEQFF. The CDR3 DNA reads as TGTGCCAGCTCATTCCCTTCAGGGGAGCAGTTCTTC. The whole variable domain, filled in from reference TRBV18 and TRBJ2-1, reads NAGVMQNPRHLVRRRGQEARLRCSPMKGHSHVYWYRQLPEEGLKFMVYLQKENIIDESGMPKERFSAEFPKEGPSILRIQQVVRGDSAAYFCASSFPSGEQFFGPGTRLTVL.

This chain uses TRBV28 with TRBJ1-4, with D tentatively TRBD1 (6 bases). The CDR3 spans 16 residues. Germline V CDR1 and CDR2: MDHEN, SYDVKM. The V gene lost 5 bases and the J gene lost 4 bases, with 17 bases spanning the gap. The CDR3 protein is CASSTQQGSLNEKLFF. Here the CDR3 DNA reads TGTGCCAGCAGTACCCAACAGGGATCCCTTAATGAAAAACTGTTTTTT.

The genes are TRBV4-2 and TRBJ2-7, with 7 bases identical to TRBD2. This CDR3 region has 14 residues. Germline CDR1 and CDR2: LGHNA and YNFKEQ. V lost 7 bases, J lost 2 bases, and 8 bases stayed unmatched. The CDR3 is CASTPGAGAYEQYF. CDR3 DNA sequence: TGTGCCAGCACCCCTGGCGCGGGGGCCTACGAGCAGTACTTC.

This chain joins TRBV27 and TRBJ1-5; D is possibly TRBD1 (6 bases). Between the trimmed V and J ends, which lost 2 bases and 2 bases, there was a span of 10 bases. The CDR3 is 15 residues long. CDR1 and CDR2 from the germline V gene are MNHEY and SMNVEV (reference sequence). CDR3 nucleotide sequence: TGTGCCAGCAGTTTAAGAAGGGGGGGCAATCAGCCCCAGCATTTT. The encoded protein is CASSLRRGGNQPQHF.

The genes are TRBV29-1 and TRBJ2-7; D not resolved. CDR1 SQVTM and CDR2 ANQGSEA come from the germline V gene. The germline V and J ends were trimmed by 4 bases and 4 bases, with 11 bases remaining between them. The CDR3 is 12 residues long. CDR3 nucleotides: TGCAGCGTTGTTCGCACGAATTACGAGCAGTACTTC. It translates to CSVVRTNYEQYF.

The rearrangement joins TRBV5-1 to TRBJ1-1; 7 nucleotides line up with TRBD1. Germline V gives CDR1 SGHRS, CDR2 YFSETQ. V dropped 3 bases and J dropped 1; count of bases not matched to a gene: 3. CDR3 size: 14 residues. The CDR3 here is CASSSGQTNTEAFF. CDR3 nucleotide sequence: TGCGCCAGCAGCTCGGGACAGACGAACACTGAAGCTTTCTTT.

V and J are TRBV6-5 and TRBJ2-1; 10 bases are shared with TRBD1. The CDR3 consists of 15 residues. After removal of 6 bases from V and 5 bases from J, the junction contained 7 bases not matched to a gene. CDR1 MNHEY and CDR2 SVGAGI come from the germline V gene. For the CDR3, the DNA is TGTGCCAGCAGAGCCGGGACAGGGGCCCACAATGAGCAGTTCTTC. Its protein is CASRAGTGAHNEQFF.

The chain carries TRBV7-8 and TRBJ2-7; D is perhaps TRBD1 (6 bases). This CDR3 contains 17 residues. Germline V lookup: CDR1 SGHVS, CDR2 FQNEAQ. V was pared by 0 bases and J by 2 bases, with 17 bases between. The DNA for the CDR3 is TGTGCCAGCAGCTTAGCGGCGTTGGGGACATACGCCTACGAGCAGTACTTC. Protein sequence: CASSLAALGTYAYEQYF.

This clone has a single count. This sequence joins TRBV6-6 and TRBJ2-1; possibly TRBD1 or TRBD2 for D (5 bases each). Trimming took 8 bases from V and 2 from J, leaving 13 bases between them. Germline lookup yields CDR1 MNHNY and CDR2 SVGAGI (reference sequence). This CDR3 spans 14 amino acids. The CDR3 DNA is TGTGCCAGCGGGGGTGGAGCGGCCTACAATGAGCAGTTCTTC. It specifies CASGGGAAYNEQFF.

The rearrangement uses TRBV14 and TRBJ1-5, with 7 bases that match TRBD1. J was trimmed by 3 bases and V by 4 bases; bases with no gene match: 3. From germline, CDR1 is SGHDN and CDR2 FVKESK. The CDR3 runs to 14 residues. CDR3 loop: CASSLTGNNQPQHF. DNA for the CDR3: TGTGCCAGCAGCCTGACAGGGAACAATCAGCCCCAGCATTTT.

The gene calls are TRBV19 and TRBJ2-1; 9 nucleotides align to TRBD1. V was clipped by 6 bases and J by 4 bases; unmatched bases: 10. Germline V gives CDR1 LNHDA, CDR2 SQIVND (reference sequence). CDR3 size: 16 residues. CDR3 nucleotide sequence: TGTGCCAGTAGCAGGGACAGGGCGTATCGGTACAATGAGCAGTTCTTC. Its translation is CASSRDRAYRYNEQFF.

This chain joins TRBV5-1 and TRBJ2-1; 11 positions agree with TRBD2. CDR1 and CDR2 from the germline V gene are SGHRS and YFSETQ. V dropped 5 bases and J dropped 5; count of bases not matched to a gene: 6. There are 15 residues in the CDR3. The CDR3 sequence: CASRLAGGFHNEQFF. DNA for the CDR3: TGCGCCAGCAGGCTAGCGGGAGGTTTCCACAATGAGCAGTTCTTC.

The genes are TRBV2 and TRBJ1-5; D is perhaps TRBD1 (5 bases). The CDR3 has 16 amino acids. CDR1 SNHLY and CDR2 FYNNEI come from the germline V gene. V shed 1 base and J shed 6 bases, with 16 bases lying between them. The CDR3 loop reads CASSEGAIRGVQPQHF. The CDR3 coding sequence is TGTGCCAGCAGTGAAGGGGCGATTCGAGGGGTTCAGCCCCAGCATTTT.

This chain links TRBV5-8 with TRBJ2-1; D gene uncertain. The CDR3 covers 11 residues. Germline V lookup: CDR1 SGHTS, CDR2 YDEGEE. V was clipped by 4 bases and J by 10 bases, with 9 bases between them. CDR3 in DNA: TGTGCCAGCAGCCTCACGGTAGAGCAGTTCTTC. Amino acids: CASSLTVEQFF.

This chain uses TRBV6-2 or TRBV6-3 with TRBJ1-5; tentative D call: TRBD1 (6 bases). The CDR3 has 14 residues. CDR1 and CDR2 from the germline V gene are MNHEY and SVGEGT. Trimming took off 2 bases at V and 6 bases at J, with 11 bases between the two ends. CDR3 region: CASSYPQGGQPQHF. The CDR3 DNA sequence: TGTGCCAGCAGTTACCCACAGGGTGGTCAGCCCCAGCATTTT.

The chain carries TRBV27 and TRBJ2-7; no clear D gene. V lost 2 bases and J 2 bases, leaving 10 bases between the germline ends. CDR1 is MNHEY, CDR2 SMNVEV, per germline (reference sequence). CDR3 length: 14 amino acids. Written as DNA, the CDR3 is TGTGCCAGCAGTTTAGTCGGACCAGCCTACGAGCAGTACTTC. As protein: CASSLVGPAYEQYF.

This clone was seen a few times. V is TRBV25-1 and J is TRBJ2-7; maybe TRBD2 (6 bases). Looked up from germline, CDR1 is MGHDK and CDR2 is SYGVNS. This CDR3 contains 13 residues. The CDR3 coding sequence is TGTGCAACCCGTCGGGGGTCCTCCTACGAGCAGTACTTC. It yields the protein CATRRGSSYEQYF.

The chain recombines TRBV28 with TRBJ2-1; no definite D call. V was trimmed by 6 bases and J by 8 bases, leaving 20 bases between them. Germline V gene lookup returns CDR1 MDHEN and CDR2 SYDVKM. The CDR3 consists of 15 residues. CDR3 nucleotide sequence: TGTGCCAGCAGCAAAGTGCGAACCCCAACAGATGAGCAGTTCTTC. It specifies CASSKVRTPTDEQFF.

The chain combines TRBV7-2 with TRBJ1-2; 9 nucleotides line up with TRBD1. Germline assignment: CDR1 SGHTA and CDR2 FQGNSA. V shed 4 bases, J shed 2 bases, and the junction held 8 bases outside the gene matches. The CDR3 length is 16 residues. In DNA form, the CDR3 reads TGTGCCAGCAGCTCGGGTCCCGGGACAGGGAACTATGGCTACACCTTC. It encodes CASSSGPGTGNYGYTF. The full variable domain, with the rest looked up from reference TRBV7-2 and TRBJ1-2, is GAGVSQSPSNKVTEKGKDVELRCDPISGHTALYWYRQSLGQGLEFLIYFQGNSAPDKSGLPSDRFSAERTGGSVSTLTIQRTQQEDSAVYLCASSSGPGTGNYGYTFGSGTRLTVV.

To note about this clone: The junction and the germline gene differ at one end; a read error may be behind it. The chain uses TRBV4-1 and TRBJ2-1; D may be TRBD1 (6 bases). The V gene's germline CDR1 is MGHRA and CDR2 YSYEKL. This CDR3 is 16 amino acids long. CDR3 sequence (DNA): TGCGCCAGCAGCCAAACAGGGTCTTCCGTCTACAATGGGCAGTTCTTC. This sequence encodes CASSQTGSSVYNGQFF.

The chain is built from TRBV18 and TRBJ1-3, with D uncertain. Per the germline V gene, CDR1 is KGHSH and CDR2 is LQKENI. V shed 1 base and J shed 0 bases, with 7 bases lying between them. The CDR3 totals 15 residues. CDR3 sequence reads: CASSPQDPSGNTIYF. CDR3 nucleotides: TGTGCCAGCTCACCACAAGACCCCTCTGGAAACACCATATATTTT.

J is TRBJ2-7 and V is TRBV29-1, with a tentative D call TRBD1 (5 bases). V was trimmed by 8 bases and J by 5 bases, leaving 13 bases between them. This CDR3 is 11 amino acids long. Germline lookup yields CDR1 SQVTM and CDR2 ANQGSEA. The CDR3 reads CSSGHRDEQYF. CDR3 in DNA: TGCAGCTCTGGACACCGGGACGAGCAGTACTTC.

The chain carries TRBV3-1 (or the pseudogene TRBV3-2) and TRBJ2-5, with D maybe TRBD2 (6 bases). Trimming stripped 4 bases from V and 7 bases from J, with 22 bases between. This CDR3 has 16 residues. Germline-derived CDR1 and CDR2 are LGHDT and YNNKEL (reference sequence). For the CDR3, the DNA is TGTGCCAGCAGCCTGCCGGGGTTTGCGGGACCCGGGACCCAGTACTTC. Protein product: CASSLPGFAGPGTQYF.